This T cell receptor beta chain appears in the sequencing data of a study of blood T cell repertoires in COVID-19. Study overall: The origin of the acute and convalescent COVID-19 samples was the United States, Italy and Spain. Nucleic acid was either cDNA or gDNA, and it came from T cells, B-cell-depleted T cells, or PBMCs.

CDR1 and CDR2 from the germline V gene are MNHEY and SMNVEV (reference sequence). The CDR3 is made up of 15 amino acids. V trimming: 4 bases; J trimming: 1 base; junction bases outside the gene matches: 1. Cohort assignment relied on participant-reported clinical history. This clone is classed as medium-sized (0.01 to 0.1%). Per the authors' pipeline: The authors estimated nucleated cell counts from reference gene primer amplification. Measured with immunoSEQ multiplex PCR; TCRdb has only the in-frame clones, and not every one. That table is the source of V, J and clone size, and D and trimming were worked out from the DNA. The sample gives 400,000 or so clones, 80% to 90% of which show up once; about 2.1% is in the top ten.

The sample taken for sequencing was PBMCs or T cells enriched from blood (not recorded which). This sequence was found in a man between 35 and 55 years old in a cohort exposed to, infected with or recovered from COVID-19 (not recorded which). V usage is TRBV27 and J usage is TRBJ1-5, with 10 bases that match TRBD1. Here the CDR3 reads CASSWDRGSNQPQHF. DNA for the CDR3: TGTGCCAGCAGTTGGGACAGGGGAAGCAATCAGCCCCAGCATTTT.